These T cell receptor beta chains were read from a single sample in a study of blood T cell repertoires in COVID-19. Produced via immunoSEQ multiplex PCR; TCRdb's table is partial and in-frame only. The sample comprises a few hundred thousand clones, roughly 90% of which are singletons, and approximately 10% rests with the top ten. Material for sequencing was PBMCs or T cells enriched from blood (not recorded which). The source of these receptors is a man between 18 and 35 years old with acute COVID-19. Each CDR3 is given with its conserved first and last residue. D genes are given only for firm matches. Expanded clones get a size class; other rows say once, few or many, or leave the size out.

cdr3_nt: TGTGCCAGCAGCTTGGTGTCAGTCTATGGCTACACCTTC
cdr3_aa: CASSLVSVYGYTF
j_call: TRBJ1-2
v_call: TRBV5-4
d_call: NA
clone_size: NA

cdr3_nt: TGTGCCAGCAGCTCTCCGGGACAGGGAGTCTCTGGGGCCAACGTCCTGACTTTC
cdr3_aa: CASSSPGQGVSGANVLTF
j_call: TRBJ2-6
v_call: TRBV5-4
d_call: TRBD1
clone_size: NA

cdr3_nt: TGTGCCAGCAGTCCTCTCCTCTTTGGCGGTGGTATTGGAGGCTACACCTTC
cdr3_aa: CASSPLLFGGGIGGYTF
j_call: TRBJ1-2
v_call: TRBV28
d_call: NA
clone_size: NA

cdr3_nt: TGCGCCAGCAGCCAAGATCGTCGGGAGGGAGAGACCCAGTACTTC
cdr3_aa: CASSQDRREGETQYF
j_call: TRBJ2-5
v_call: TRBV4-3
d_call: TRBD2
clone_size: NA

cdr3_nt: TGTGCCAGCAGTCCCAGGGTAGAGACCCAGTACTTC
cdr3_aa: CASSPRVETQYF
j_call: TRBJ2-5
v_call: TRBV12-3/TRBV12-4
d_call: NA
clone_size: NA

cdr3_nt: TGTGCCAGCAGCGCATCACCAGGGAGGGAGCAGTTCTTC
cdr3_aa: CASSASPGREQFF
j_call: TRBJ2-1
v_call: TRBV9
d_call: NA
clone_size: NA

cdr3_nt: TGTGCCAGCAGTTTATTGGGCGGGAGGGCCGATGAGCAGTACTTC
cdr3_aa: CASSLLGGRADEQYF
j_call: TRBJ2-7
v_call: TRBV28
d_call: TRBD2
clone_size: NA

cdr3_nt: TGTGCCAGCAGCCAAGTGCAGGGGCTCTCCTACGAGCAGTACTTC
cdr3_aa: CASSQVQGLSYEQYF
j_call: TRBJ2-7
v_call: TRBV3-1/TRBV3-2
d_call: NA
clone_size: once

cdr3_nt: TGCAGCGGCGCTGTGCGACGGGACTACAATGAGCAGTTCTTC
cdr3_aa: CSGAVRRDYNEQFF
j_call: TRBJ2-1
v_call: TRBV29-1
d_call: NA
clone_size: NA

cdr3_nt: TGTGCCTGGGGGGGAATGGGGGCCGACTACGAGCAGTACTTC
cdr3_aa: CAWGGMGADYEQYF
j_call: TRBJ2-7
v_call: TRBV30
d_call: NA
clone_size: NA

cdr3_nt: TGCGCCAGCAGCTTGGCCGGGGATAGCAATCAGCCCCAGCATTTT
cdr3_aa: CASSLAGDSNQPQHF
j_call: TRBJ1-5
v_call: TRBV5-1
d_call: NA
clone_size: NA

cdr3_nt: TGTGCCAGCAGTTTAACCCCCGGGGATCAGCCCCAGCATTTT
cdr3_aa: CASSLTPGDQPQHF
j_call: TRBJ1-5
v_call: TRBV27
d_call: NA
clone_size: NA

cdr3_nt: TGTGCCTGGAGTGGACAGGGCCTCAACTATGGCTACACCTTC
cdr3_aa: CAWSGQGLNYGYTF
j_call: TRBJ1-2
v_call: TRBV30
d_call: TRBD1
clone_size: NA

cdr3_nt: TGTGCCATCAGTGTAACTGAGGGCGAGCAGTACTTC
cdr3_aa: CAISVTEGEQYF
j_call: TRBJ2-7
v_call: TRBV10-3
d_call: NA
clone_size: NA

cdr3_nt: TGTGCCAGCAGCCCCCGGTCTCCAGATACGCAGTATTTT
cdr3_aa: CASSPRSPDTQYF
j_call: TRBJ2-3
v_call: TRBV5-4
d_call: NA
clone_size: NA

cdr3_nt: TGCGCCAGCAGCCAAGATTGGACTGGGGAGACCCAGTACTTC
cdr3_aa: CASSQDWTGETQYF
j_call: TRBJ2-5
v_call: TRBV4-3
d_call: NA
clone_size: NA

cdr3_nt: TGTGCCAGCAGCCAGGACCCGGGACAGGGGGCGTCCGAGCAGTACTTC
cdr3_aa: CASSQDPGQGASEQYF
j_call: TRBJ2-7
v_call: TRBV4-2
d_call: TRBD1
clone_size: NA

cdr3_nt: TGTGCCAGCAGTTCTAGCTATGGCTACACCTTC
cdr3_aa: CASSSSYGYTF
j_call: TRBJ1-2
v_call: TRBV6-5
d_call: NA
clone_size: NA

cdr3_nt: TGTGCCAGCCACCGACCGGGTGCCTACAATGAGCAGTTCTTC
cdr3_aa: CASHRPGAYNEQFF
j_call: TRBJ2-1
v_call: TRBV7-9
d_call: NA
clone_size: NA

cdr3_nt: TGTGCCAGCAGTGTGGCGGGATTCGGCAATGAGCAGTTCTTC
cdr3_aa: CASSVAGFGNEQFF
j_call: TRBJ2-1
v_call: TRBV6-4
d_call: NA
clone_size: NA

cdr3_nt: TGCACCAACAGTGGACATCTCAATCAGCCCCAGCATTTT
cdr3_aa: CTNSGHLNQPQHF
j_call: TRBJ1-5
v_call: TRBV1
d_call: NA
clone_size: NA

cdr3_nt: TGTGCCAGCAGCCCGGGGGGACGGGGGCGAGAGACCCAGTACTTC
cdr3_aa: CASSPGGRGRETQYF
j_call: TRBJ2-5
v_call: TRBV28
d_call: NA
clone_size: NA

cdr3_nt: TGTGCCAGCTCACCGAGACAGGGGTATAACTATGGCTACACCTTC
cdr3_aa: CASSPRQGYNYGYTF
j_call: TRBJ1-2
v_call: TRBV18
d_call: TRBD1
clone_size: NA

cdr3_nt: TGTGCCAGCTCACCACCTCGACTAGCGGGATACTTTAGCACAGATACGCAGTATTTT
cdr3_aa: CASSPPRLAGYFSTDTQYF
j_call: TRBJ2-3
v_call: TRBV18
d_call: TRBD2
clone_size: NA

cdr3_nt: TGTGCCAGCAGTCGCCGACTAGCGGGAGGGCCAGGGACCGGGGAGCTGTTTTTT
cdr3_aa: CASSRRLAGGPGTGELFF
j_call: TRBJ2-2
v_call: TRBV6-2/TRBV6-3
d_call: TRBD2
clone_size: NA

cdr3_nt: TGTGCCTGGCGCTCTATAACGACACACATTCACGAGCAGTACTTC
cdr3_aa: CAWRSITTHIHEQYF
j_call: TRBJ2-7
v_call: TRBV30
d_call: NA
clone_size: NA

cdr3_nt: TGTGCCAGCAGCGATATTAGCGGGAGGGTGGGCACAGATACGCAGTATTTT
cdr3_aa: CASSDISGRVGTDTQYF
j_call: TRBJ2-3
v_call: TRBV7-2
d_call: TRBD2
clone_size: NA

cdr3_nt: TGTGCCAGCACCCCCCGGACATACAATGAGCAGTTCTTC
cdr3_aa: CASTPRTYNEQFF
j_call: TRBJ2-1
v_call: TRBV7-8
d_call: NA
clone_size: NA

cdr3_nt: TGTGCCAGCAGCCAAGCCGGGACAGGAAACGTGTATACGCAGTATTTT
cdr3_aa: CASSQAGTGNVYTQYF
j_call: TRBJ2-3
v_call: TRBV14
d_call: TRBD1
clone_size: NA

cdr3_nt: TGTGCCAGTAGTATCAAAGGGGGCAATGAGCAGTTCTTC
cdr3_aa: CASSIKGGNEQFF
j_call: TRBJ2-1
v_call: TRBV19
d_call: NA
clone_size: NA

cdr3_nt: TGTGCCAGCAGCCGGACAGGGAGGATTCGCGAGACCCAGTACTTC
cdr3_aa: CASSRTGRIRETQYF
j_call: TRBJ2-5
v_call: TRBV28
d_call: TRBD1
clone_size: NA

cdr3_nt: TGTGCCACCACCAGCGGGAGTACGGTTTACAATGAGCAGTTCTTC
cdr3_aa: CATTSGSTVYNEQFF
j_call: TRBJ2-1
v_call: TRBV24-1
d_call: TRBD2
clone_size: NA

cdr3_nt: TGCGCCAGCAGCTTCCTGGGACAGGGCTACGAGCAGTACTTC
cdr3_aa: CASSFLGQGYEQYF
j_call: TRBJ2-7
v_call: TRBV5-1
d_call: TRBD1
clone_size: NA

cdr3_nt: TGTGCCAGCAGCAAAGACGGAGGGGAGACACACTCCTACGAGCAGTACTTC
cdr3_aa: CASSKDGGETHSYEQYF
j_call: TRBJ2-7
v_call: TRBV28
d_call: NA
clone_size: NA

cdr3_nt: TGTGCCAGTAGTACAGGGAAGGTACACTACGAGCAGTACTTC
cdr3_aa: CASSTGKVHYEQYF
j_call: TRBJ2-7
v_call: TRBV19
d_call: NA
clone_size: NA

cdr3_nt: TGTGCCACCAACGAGGGCCCCACCTACGAGCAGTACTTC
cdr3_aa: CATNEGPTYEQYF
j_call: TRBJ2-7
v_call: TRBV19
d_call: NA
clone_size: NA

cdr3_nt: TGTGCCAGCAGCTCAGGGACAGGAGAATACGAGCAGTACTTC
cdr3_aa: CASSSGTGEYEQYF
j_call: TRBJ2-7
v_call: TRBV7-8
d_call: TRBD1
clone_size: NA

cdr3_nt: TGTGCCAGCAGCTTAGATCGAGGTGGAGATGGAAACACCATATATTTT
cdr3_aa: CASSLDRGGDGNTIYF
j_call: TRBJ1-3
v_call: TRBV11-2
d_call: NA
clone_size: few

cdr3_nt: TGCGCCAGCAGCTACTGGGACAGGGGGCAAGAGACCCAGTACTTC
cdr3_aa: CASSYWDRGQETQYF
j_call: TRBJ2-5
v_call: TRBV5-1
d_call: TRBD1
clone_size: NA

cdr3_nt: TGTGCCAGCAGCGAGGACAGGGAGACCTATGGCTACACCTTC
cdr3_aa: CASSEDRETYGYTF
j_call: TRBJ1-2
v_call: TRBV7-9
d_call: TRBD1
clone_size: NA

cdr3_nt: TGTGCCAGCAGCTCCCGACAGGGGGCGGGGAATGAGCAGTTCTTC
cdr3_aa: CASSSRQGAGNEQFF
j_call: TRBJ2-1
v_call: TRBV11-3
d_call: TRBD1
clone_size: NA

cdr3_nt: TGTGCCAGCTCAGGTCTAGGGGATGAGCAGTTCTTC
cdr3_aa: CASSGLGDEQFF
j_call: TRBJ2-1
v_call: TRBV7-3
d_call: NA
clone_size: once

cdr3_nt: TGTGCCAGCAGTTTAGTCACAGGGAACGAGCAGTACTTC
cdr3_aa: CASSLVTGNEQYF
j_call: TRBJ2-7
v_call: TRBV12-3/TRBV12-4
d_call: NA
clone_size: NA

cdr3_nt: TGTGCCAGCAGCCTCGGGACAGGGGGCAGTGAAAAACTGTTTTTT
cdr3_aa: CASSLGTGGSEKLFF
j_call: TRBJ1-4
v_call: TRBV3-1/TRBV3-2
d_call: TRBD1
clone_size: once

cdr3_nt: TGTGCCAGTAGTATTGGAGTAGGCGAGCAGTTCTTC
cdr3_aa: CASSIGVGEQFF
j_call: TRBJ2-1
v_call: TRBV19
d_call: NA
clone_size: NA